This TCR beta chain was identified in a study of post-analysis software for immune sequencing data. Study conclusions and caveats: With TRBV5-6, TRBV5-1 and TRBV20-1 included, 4 or 5 TRBV segments were more frequent in patients than in controls. In multiple sclerosis, normalized Chao1 diversity was significantly below that of controls.

The V and J ends lost 0 bases and 2 bases respectively, with 10 bases between them. The germline V gene encodes CDR1 KGHSH and CDR2 LQKENI. The CDR3 has 15 residues. Carried by the TCR beta cDNA libraries were unique molecular identifiers. MiXCR was run by TCRdb on the PCR reads, yielding one entry per CDR3 protein. The profile shows over 250,000 distinct CDR3 sequences, 36% of them singletons. This clonotype was seen ten or more times. Its antigen is currently unknown. The sequence derives from a girl between 5 and 17 years old with multiple sclerosis. Sequenced input: blood. V and J are TRBV18 and TRBJ2-5, with TRBD1 as a possible D gene (5 bases). CDR3 DNA sequence: TGTGCCAGCTCACCACCGGGGCAGAGACAAGAGACCCAGTACTTC. It is translated as CASSPPGQRQETQYF.